These 3 T cell receptor beta chains share one sample of origin, sequenced in a study of blood T cells in healthy people across ages. A second PCR of 7 to 11 cycles used a sample-barcoded 5' primer and a J-beta primer mix. TCRdb itself ran the 5' RACE reads through MiXCR, one entry per CDR3 protein. Here the sample spans about 540,000 distinct CDR3 sequences, around 24% being singletons. These same data were also listed under a study on T cells of mothers and their children.

Sequencing was done on a sample of blood. The receptors were sampled from a boy between 10 and 17 years old in good health.

In the case of this clonotype: Since no conserved phenylalanine or tryptophan closes the CDR3, a read error is the likely cause. The chain employs TRBV7-8 and TRBJ2-5, with 8 bases matching TRBD2. The junction had 9 bases not matched to a gene; V was cut back by 1 base and J by 2 bases. CDR1 is SGHVS and CDR2 is FQNEAQ in the germline V gene. The CDR3 sequence is 17 residues long. The CDR3 DNA is TGTGCCAGCAGCTTAGGGCTAGCGGGCCGTCATCAAGAGACCCAGTACTAC. Protein: CASSLGLAGRHQETQYY.

This clonotype came up a few times. This CDR3 is missing its conserved last phenylalanine or tryptophan, likely due to a read error. The chain links TRBV7-8 to TRBJ1-1; D not resolved. The germline V gene encodes CDR1 SGHVS and CDR2 FQNEAQ. V lost 3 bases and J 4 bases, leaving 18 bases between the germline ends. This CDR3 is built from 16 residues. The CDR3 spells CASSFAERTLGTEAFL. CDR3 nucleotides: TGTGCCAGCAGCTTCGCCGAAAGGACCTTGGGCACTGAAGCTTTCCTT.

The chain joins TRBV3-1 to TRBJ2-7; D not certain. The CDR3 is 12 amino acids. V was cut by 1 base and J by 7 bases, with 8 bases left in between. Germline V gene lookup returns CDR1 LGHDT and CDR2 YNNKEL (reference sequence). CDR3 nucleotides: TGTGCCAGCAGCCAAGCTGGGCTGGAGCAGTACTTC. It yields the protein CASSQAGLEQYF.